This entry describes one T cell receptor (beta chain). The data belong to a study of CD4 and CD8 cells across lung adenocarcinoma regions. V lost 6 bases, J lost 3 bases, and 5 bases stayed unmatched. Germline-derived CDR1 and CDR2 are MRHNA and SNTAGT. This CDR3 contains 14 residues. TCRdb recomputed calls from the PCR reads with MiXCR, one row per CDR3 protein. Among 9,500 to 15,000 distinct CDR3 sequences listed, around 48% were seen once. Localized lung adenocarcinoma, a non-small cell lung cancer, affected the donors. The chain couples TRBV6-4 to TRBJ2-3; 8 nucleotides agree with TRBD1. Source material: CD8+ T cells from the margin of a lung tumor. The sequence derives from a female donor with lung adenocarcinoma. The CD4 and CD8 labels of this study may be unreliable. The CDR3 sequence: CASSGQGGTDTQYF. CDR3 in DNA: TGTGCCAGCAGCGGACAGGGTGGGACAGATACGCAGTATTTT.